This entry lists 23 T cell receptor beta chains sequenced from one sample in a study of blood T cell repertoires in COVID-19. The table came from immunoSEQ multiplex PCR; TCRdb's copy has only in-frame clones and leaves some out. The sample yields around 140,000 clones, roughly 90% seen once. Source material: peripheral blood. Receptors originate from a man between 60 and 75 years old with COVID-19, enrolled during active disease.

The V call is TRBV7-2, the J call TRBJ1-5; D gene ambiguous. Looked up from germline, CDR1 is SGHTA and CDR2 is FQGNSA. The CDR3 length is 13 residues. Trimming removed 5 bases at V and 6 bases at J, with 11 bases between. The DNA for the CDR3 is TGTGCCAGCAGCCCCGGCCGGGGTCAGCCCCAGCATTTT. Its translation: CASSPGRGQPQHF.

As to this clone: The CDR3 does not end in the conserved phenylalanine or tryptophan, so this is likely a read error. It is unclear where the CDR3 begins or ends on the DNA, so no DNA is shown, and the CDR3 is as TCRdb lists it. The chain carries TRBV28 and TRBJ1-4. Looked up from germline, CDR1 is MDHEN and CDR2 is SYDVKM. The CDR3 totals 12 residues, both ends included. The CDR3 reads CASSFGGMVLTM.

The DNA of the CDR3 is TGTGCCAGCAGGATACAGGCCAACACTGAAGCTTTCTTT. It is translated as CASRIQANTEAFF. V usage is TRBV6-5 and J usage is TRBJ1-1; a possible D gene is TRBD1 (5 bases). The ends were cut back, 6 bases at V and 2 bases at J, with 10 bases in the middle. CDR3 length equals 13 residues. Germline V gene lookup returns CDR1 MNHEY and CDR2 SVGAGI.

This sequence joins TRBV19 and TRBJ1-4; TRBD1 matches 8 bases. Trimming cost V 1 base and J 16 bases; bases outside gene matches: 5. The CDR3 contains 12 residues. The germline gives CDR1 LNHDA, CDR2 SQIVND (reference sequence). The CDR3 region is CASSIAGQEKFF. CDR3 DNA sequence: TGTGCCAGTAGTATAGCGGGACAGGAAAAGTTTTTT.

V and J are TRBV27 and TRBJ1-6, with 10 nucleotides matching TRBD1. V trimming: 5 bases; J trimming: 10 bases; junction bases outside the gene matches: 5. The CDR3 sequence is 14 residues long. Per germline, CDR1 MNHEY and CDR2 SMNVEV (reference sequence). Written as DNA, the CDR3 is TGTGCCAGCAGTCCCGACAGGGGGCAATCACCCCTCCACTTT. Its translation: CASSPDRGQSPLHF.

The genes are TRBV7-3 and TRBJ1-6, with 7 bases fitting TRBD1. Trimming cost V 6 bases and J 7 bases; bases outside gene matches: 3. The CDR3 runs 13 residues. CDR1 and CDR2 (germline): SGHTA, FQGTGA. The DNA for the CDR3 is TGTGCCAGCAGGTTACAGGGGAATTCACCCCTCCACTTT. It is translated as CASRLQGNSPLHF.

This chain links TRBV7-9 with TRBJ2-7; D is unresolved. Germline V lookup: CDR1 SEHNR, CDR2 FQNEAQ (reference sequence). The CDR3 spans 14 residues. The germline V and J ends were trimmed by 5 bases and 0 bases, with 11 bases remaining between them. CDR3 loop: CASSDMRSSYEQYF. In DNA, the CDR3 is TGTGCCAGCAGCGATATGAGGAGCTCCTACGAGCAGTACTTC.

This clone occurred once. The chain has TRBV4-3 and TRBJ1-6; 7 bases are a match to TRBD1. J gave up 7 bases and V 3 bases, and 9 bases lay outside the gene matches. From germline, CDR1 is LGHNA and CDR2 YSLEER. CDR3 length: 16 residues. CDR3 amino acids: CASSQGSGQRNSPLHF. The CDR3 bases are TGCGCCAGCAGCCAGGGATCGGGACAGAGAAATTCACCCCTCCACTTT.

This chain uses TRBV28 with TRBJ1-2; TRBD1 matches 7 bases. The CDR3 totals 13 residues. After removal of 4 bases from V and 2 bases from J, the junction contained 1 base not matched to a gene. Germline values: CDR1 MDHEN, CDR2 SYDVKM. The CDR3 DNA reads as TGTGCCAGCAGTTCGGGACAGAACTATGGCTACACCTTC. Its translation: CASSSGQNYGYTF.

As DNA, the CDR3 is TGTGCCATCAGTGCCGGGGTCAACACCGGGGAGCTGTTTTTT. Amino acids: CAISAGVNTGELFF. This chain connects TRBV10-3 to TRBJ2-2; TRBD2 is a possible D gene (5 bases). The germline gives CDR1 ENHRY, CDR2 SYGVKD. V was shortened by 4 bases and J by 2 bases, with 8 bases between the two germline ends. The CDR3 covers 14 residues.

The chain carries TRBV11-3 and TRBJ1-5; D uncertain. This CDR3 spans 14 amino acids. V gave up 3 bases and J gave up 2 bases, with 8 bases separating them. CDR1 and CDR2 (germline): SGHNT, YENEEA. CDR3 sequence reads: CASSFSNGNQPQHF. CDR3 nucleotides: TGTGCCAGCAGCTTTAGTAACGGCAATCAGCCCCAGCATTTT.

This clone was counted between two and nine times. Here the CDR3 DNA reads TGTGCCAGCAGCTCAGGGGGAAAGGGCTACGAGCAGTACTTC. Protein sequence: CASSSGGKGYEQYF. This sequence joins TRBV7-9 and TRBJ2-7, with TRBD1 matching 7 bases. The length of the CDR3 is 14 residues. V lost 4 bases and J lost 3; bases outside the gene matches: 6. CDR1 SEHNR and CDR2 FQNEAQ come from the germline V gene (reference sequence).

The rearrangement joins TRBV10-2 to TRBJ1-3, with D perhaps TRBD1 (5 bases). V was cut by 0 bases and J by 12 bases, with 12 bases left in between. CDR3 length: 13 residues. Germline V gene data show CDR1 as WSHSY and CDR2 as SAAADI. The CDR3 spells CASSESGGTNIYF. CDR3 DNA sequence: TGCGCCAGCAGTGAGTCTGGCGGGACCAACATATATTTT.

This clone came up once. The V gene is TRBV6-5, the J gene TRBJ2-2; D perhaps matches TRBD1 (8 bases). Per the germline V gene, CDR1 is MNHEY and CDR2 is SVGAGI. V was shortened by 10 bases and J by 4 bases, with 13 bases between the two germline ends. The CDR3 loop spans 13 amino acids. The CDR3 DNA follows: TGTGCCACATACAGGGGGGGCACCGGGGAGCTGTTTTTT. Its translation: CATYRGGTGELFF.

CDR3 residues: CASNTGGAAYGYTF. In DNA, the CDR3 is TGTGCCAGCAATACAGGGGGCGCGGCCTATGGCTACACCTTC. This chain joins TRBV7-8 and TRBJ1-2, with TRBD1 identical over 9 bases. Germline V CDR1 and CDR2: SGHVS, FQNEAQ. This CDR3 spans 14 amino acids. The V gene end was trimmed by 7 bases and the J gene end by 4 bases; junction bases not matched to a gene: 7.

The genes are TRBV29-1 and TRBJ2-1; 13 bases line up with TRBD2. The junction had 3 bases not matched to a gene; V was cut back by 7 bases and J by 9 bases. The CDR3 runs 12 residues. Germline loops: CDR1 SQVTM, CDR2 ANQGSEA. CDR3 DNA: TGCAGCGCCGGGACTAGCGGGGTTGAGCAGTTCTTC. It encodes CSAGTSGVEQFF.

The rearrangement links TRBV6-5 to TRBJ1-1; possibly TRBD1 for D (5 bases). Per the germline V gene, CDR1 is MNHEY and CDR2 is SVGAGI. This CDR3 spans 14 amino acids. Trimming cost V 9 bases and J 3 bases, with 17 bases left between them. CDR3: CASQSNQGYTEAFF. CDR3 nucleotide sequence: TGTGCCAGTCAGAGTAATCAGGGTTACACTGAAGCTTTCTTT.

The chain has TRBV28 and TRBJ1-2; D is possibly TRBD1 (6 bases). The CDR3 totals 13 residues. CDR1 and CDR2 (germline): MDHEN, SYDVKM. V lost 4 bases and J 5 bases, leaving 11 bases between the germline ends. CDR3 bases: TGTGCCAGCAGTTCGTACAGGGATTATGGCTACACCTTC. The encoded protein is CASSSYRDYGYTF.

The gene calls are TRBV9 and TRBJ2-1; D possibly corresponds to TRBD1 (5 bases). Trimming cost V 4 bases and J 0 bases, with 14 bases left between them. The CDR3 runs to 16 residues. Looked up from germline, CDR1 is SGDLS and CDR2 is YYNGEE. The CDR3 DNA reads TGTGCCAGCAGCCTAATTACAGGAAGCTCCTACAATGAGCAGTTCTTC. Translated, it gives CASSLITGSSYNEQFF.

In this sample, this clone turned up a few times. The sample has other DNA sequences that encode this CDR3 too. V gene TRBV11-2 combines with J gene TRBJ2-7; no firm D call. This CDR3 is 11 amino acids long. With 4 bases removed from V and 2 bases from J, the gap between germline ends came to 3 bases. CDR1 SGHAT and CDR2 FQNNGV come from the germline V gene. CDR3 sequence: CASSSTYEQYF. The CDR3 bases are TGTGCCAGCAGCTCTACCTACGAGCAGTACTTC. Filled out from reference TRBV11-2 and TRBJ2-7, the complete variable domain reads EAGVAQSPRYKIIEKRQSVAFWCNPISGHATLYWYQQILGQGPKLLIQFQNNGVVDDSQLPKDRFSAERLKGVDSTLKIQPAKLEDSAVYLCASSSTYEQYFGPGTRLTVT.

CDR3 sequence: CASSAHTGAGANVLTF. The CDR3 DNA sequence: TGTGCCAGCAGCGCCCATACAGGGGCTGGGGCCAACGTCCTGACTTTC. The genes are TRBV9 and TRBJ2-6; 7 bases are a match to TRBD1. The CDR3 loop spans 16 amino acids. Germline V lookup: CDR1 SGDLS, CDR2 YYNGEE. Trimming removed 3 bases from V and 2 bases from J; junction bases left unmatched: 5.

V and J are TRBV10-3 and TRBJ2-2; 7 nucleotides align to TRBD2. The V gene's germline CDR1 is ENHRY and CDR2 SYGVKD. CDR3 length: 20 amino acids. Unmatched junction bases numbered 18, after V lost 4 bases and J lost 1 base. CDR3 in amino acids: CAISAVSGTNKEGNTGELFF. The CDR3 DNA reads TGTGCCATCAGTGCCGTGAGCGGGACGAACAAAGAGGGGAACACCGGGGAGCTGTTTTTT.

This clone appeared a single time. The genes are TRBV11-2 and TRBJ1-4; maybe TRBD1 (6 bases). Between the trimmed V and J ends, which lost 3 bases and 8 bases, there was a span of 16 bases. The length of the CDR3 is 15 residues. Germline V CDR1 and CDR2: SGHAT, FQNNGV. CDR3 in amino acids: CASSLAAGVGEKLFF. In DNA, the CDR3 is TGTGCCAGCAGCTTGGCAGCAGGGGTTGGCGAAAAACTGTTTTTT.